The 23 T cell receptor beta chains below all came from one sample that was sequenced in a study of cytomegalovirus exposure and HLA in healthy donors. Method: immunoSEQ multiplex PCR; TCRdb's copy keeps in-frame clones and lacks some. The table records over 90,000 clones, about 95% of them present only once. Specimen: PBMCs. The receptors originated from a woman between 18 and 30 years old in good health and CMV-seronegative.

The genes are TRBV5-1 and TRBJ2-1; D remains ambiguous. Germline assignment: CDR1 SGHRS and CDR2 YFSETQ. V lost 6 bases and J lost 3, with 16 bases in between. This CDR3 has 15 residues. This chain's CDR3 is CASKSRLPFYNEQFF. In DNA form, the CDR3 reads TGCGCCAGCAAGTCCCGGTTACCCTTCTACAATGAGCAGTTCTTC.

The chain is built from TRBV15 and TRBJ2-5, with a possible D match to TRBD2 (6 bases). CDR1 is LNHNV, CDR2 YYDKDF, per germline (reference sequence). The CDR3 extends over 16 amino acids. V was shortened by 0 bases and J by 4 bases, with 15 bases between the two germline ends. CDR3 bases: TGTGCCACCAGCAGAGATCAGGCCGGGAGCGGAGAGACCCAGTACTTC. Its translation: CATSRDQAGSGETQYF.

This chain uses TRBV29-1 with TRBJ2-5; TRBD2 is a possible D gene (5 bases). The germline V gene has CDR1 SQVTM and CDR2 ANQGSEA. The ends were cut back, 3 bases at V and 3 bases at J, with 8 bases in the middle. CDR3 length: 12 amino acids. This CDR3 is CSVDTAEETQYF. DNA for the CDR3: TGCAGCGTTGATACAGCGGAAGAGACCCAGTACTTC.

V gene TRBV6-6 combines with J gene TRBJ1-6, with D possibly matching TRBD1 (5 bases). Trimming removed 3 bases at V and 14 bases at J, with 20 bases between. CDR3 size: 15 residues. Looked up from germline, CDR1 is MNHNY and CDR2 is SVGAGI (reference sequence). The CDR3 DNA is TGTGCCAGCAGTTATCCCGGACACCCAGTTTGGGCCCTCCACTTT. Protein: CASSYPGHPVWALHF.

This chain's CDR3 is CASSGRGLNTEAFF. Here the CDR3 DNA reads TGTGCCAGCAGCGGAAGGGGGTTGAACACTGAAGCTTTCTTT. This chain connects TRBV6-6 to TRBJ1-1; D possibly corresponds to TRBD1 (6 bases). Looked up from germline, CDR1 is MNHNY and CDR2 is SVGAGI (reference sequence). The V and J ends lost 6 bases and 0 bases respectively, with 11 bases between them. CDR3 length: 14 amino acids.

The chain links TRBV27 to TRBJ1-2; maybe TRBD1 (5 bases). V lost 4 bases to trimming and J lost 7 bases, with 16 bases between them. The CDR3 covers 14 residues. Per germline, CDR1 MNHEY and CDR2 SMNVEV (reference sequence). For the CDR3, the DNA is TGTGCCAGCAGTTCCGTCGGGGGTAGGGGTGGCTACACCTTC. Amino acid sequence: CASSSVGGRGGYTF.

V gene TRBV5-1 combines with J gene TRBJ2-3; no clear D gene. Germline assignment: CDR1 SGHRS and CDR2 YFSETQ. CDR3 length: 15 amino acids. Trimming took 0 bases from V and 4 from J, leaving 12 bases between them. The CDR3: CASSLGSSDADTQYF. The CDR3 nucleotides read TGCGCCAGCAGCTTGGGGTCTAGTGACGCAGATACGCAGTATTTT.

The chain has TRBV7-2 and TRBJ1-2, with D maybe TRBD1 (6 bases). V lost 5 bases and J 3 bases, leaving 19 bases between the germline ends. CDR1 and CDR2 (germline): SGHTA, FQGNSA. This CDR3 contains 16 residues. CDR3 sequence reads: CASSQNLIQGDYGYTF. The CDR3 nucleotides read TGTGCCAGCAGCCAAAACCTAATACAGGGAGACTATGGCTACACCTTC.

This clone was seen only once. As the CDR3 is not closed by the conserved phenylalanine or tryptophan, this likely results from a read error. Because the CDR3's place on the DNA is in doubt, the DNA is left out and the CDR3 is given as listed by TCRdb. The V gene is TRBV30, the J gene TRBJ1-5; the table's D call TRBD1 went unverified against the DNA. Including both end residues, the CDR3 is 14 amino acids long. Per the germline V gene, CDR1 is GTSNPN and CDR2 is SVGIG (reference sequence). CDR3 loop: CAWSDWGNQPQGLA.

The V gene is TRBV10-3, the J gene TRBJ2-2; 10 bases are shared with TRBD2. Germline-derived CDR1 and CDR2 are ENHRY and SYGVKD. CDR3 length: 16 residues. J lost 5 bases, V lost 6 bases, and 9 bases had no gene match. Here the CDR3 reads CAISPSGRAPTGELFF. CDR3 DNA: TGTGCCATCAGCCCGAGCGGGAGGGCCCCGACCGGGGAGCTGTTTTTT.

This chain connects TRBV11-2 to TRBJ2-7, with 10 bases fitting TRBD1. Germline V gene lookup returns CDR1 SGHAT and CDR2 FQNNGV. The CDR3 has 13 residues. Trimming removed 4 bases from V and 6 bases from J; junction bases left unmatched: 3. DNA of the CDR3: TGTGCCAGCAGCTCGGACAGGGGGGGCGAGCAGTACTTC. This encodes CASSSDRGGEQYF. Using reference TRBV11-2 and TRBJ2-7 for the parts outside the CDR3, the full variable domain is EAGVAQSPRYKIIEKRQSVAFWCNPISGHATLYWYQQILGQGPKLLIQFQNNGVVDDSQLPKDRFSAERLKGVDSTLKIQPAKLEDSAVYLCASSSDRGGEQYFGPGTRLTVT.

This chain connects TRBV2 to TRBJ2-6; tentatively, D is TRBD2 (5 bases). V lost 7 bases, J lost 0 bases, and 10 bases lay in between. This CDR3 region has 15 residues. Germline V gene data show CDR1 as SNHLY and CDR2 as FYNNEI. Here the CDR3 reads CASTEDASGANVLTF. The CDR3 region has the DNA TGTGCCAGCACGGAGGACGCCTCTGGGGCCAACGTCCTGACTTTC.

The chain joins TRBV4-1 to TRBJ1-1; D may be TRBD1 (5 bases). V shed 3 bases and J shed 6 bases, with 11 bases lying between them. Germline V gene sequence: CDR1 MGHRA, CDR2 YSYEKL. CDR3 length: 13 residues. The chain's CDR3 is CASSHSGRAEAFF. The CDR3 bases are TGCGCCAGCAGCCATTCAGGGAGGGCTGAAGCTTTCTTT.

Here the CDR3 DNA reads TGTGCCAGTCGCCGACAGCCAAATCAGCCCCAGCATTTT. This gives the protein CASRRQPNQPQHF. V gene TRBV27 combines with J gene TRBJ1-5; a weak D match, TRBD1 (5 bases). The ends were cut back, 9 bases at V and 4 bases at J, with 13 bases in the middle. In germline, CDR1 is MNHEY, CDR2 SMNVEV (reference sequence). CDR3 length: 13 amino acids.

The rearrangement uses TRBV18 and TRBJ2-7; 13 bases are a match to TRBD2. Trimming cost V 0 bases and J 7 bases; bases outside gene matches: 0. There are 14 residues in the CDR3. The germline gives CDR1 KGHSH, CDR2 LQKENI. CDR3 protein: CASSPPGLAGEQYF. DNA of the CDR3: TGTGCCAGCTCACCACCGGGACTAGCGGGGGAGCAGTACTTC.

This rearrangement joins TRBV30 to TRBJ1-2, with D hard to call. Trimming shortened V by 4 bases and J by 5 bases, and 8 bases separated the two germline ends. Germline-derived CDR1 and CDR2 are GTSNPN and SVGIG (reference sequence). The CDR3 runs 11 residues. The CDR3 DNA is TGTGCCTGGATTTCCGTTTATGGCTACACCTTC. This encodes CAWISVYGYTF.

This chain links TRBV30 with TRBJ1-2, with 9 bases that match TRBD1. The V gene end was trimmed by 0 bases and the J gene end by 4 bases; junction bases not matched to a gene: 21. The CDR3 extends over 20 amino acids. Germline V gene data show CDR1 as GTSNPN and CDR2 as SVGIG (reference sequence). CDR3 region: CAWSVSAGRPWDREFYGYTF. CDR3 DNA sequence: TGTGCCTGGAGTGTGTCCGCCGGCAGGCCGTGGGACAGGGAGTTCTATGGCTACACCTTC.

The CDR3 DNA reads as TGTGCCTGTACTCGGGGAGGGGTTACCTTCGACACCTTC. Translation gives CACTRGGVTFDTF. The chain carries TRBV30 and TRBJ1-2; D possibly corresponds to TRBD1 (5 bases). The CDR3 sequence is 13 residues long. Deletions cut 6 bases from V and 12 bases from J, with 23 bases between. Germline V gives CDR1 GTSNPN, CDR2 SVGIG (reference sequence).

CDR3 residues: CASSEGTGDYGYTF. In nucleotides, the CDR3 is TGTGCCAGCAGTGAGGGGACAGGGGACTATGGCTACACCTTC. This sequence joins TRBV6-1 and TRBJ1-2, with 10 nucleotides matching TRBD1. The germline V gene has CDR1 MNHNS and CDR2 SASEGT. CDR3 length: 14 amino acids. Trimming at V came to 3 bases and at J to 3 bases, leaving 1 base not matched to a gene.

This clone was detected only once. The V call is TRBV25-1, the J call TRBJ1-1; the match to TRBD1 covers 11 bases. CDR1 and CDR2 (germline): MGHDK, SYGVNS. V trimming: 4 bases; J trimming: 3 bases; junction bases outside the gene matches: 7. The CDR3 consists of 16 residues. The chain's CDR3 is CASSVSPGQGDTEAFF. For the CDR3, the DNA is TGTGCCAGCAGTGTCTCTCCGGGACAGGGGGACACTGAAGCTTTCTTT.

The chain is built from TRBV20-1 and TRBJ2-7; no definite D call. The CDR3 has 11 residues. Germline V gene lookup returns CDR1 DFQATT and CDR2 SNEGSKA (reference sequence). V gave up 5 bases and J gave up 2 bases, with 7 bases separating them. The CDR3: CSAQVAYEQYF. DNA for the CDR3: TGCAGTGCTCAGGTAGCCTACGAGCAGTACTTC.

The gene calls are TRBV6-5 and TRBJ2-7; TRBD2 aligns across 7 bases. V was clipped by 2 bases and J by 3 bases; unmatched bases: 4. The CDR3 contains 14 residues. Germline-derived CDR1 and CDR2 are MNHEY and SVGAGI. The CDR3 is CASSYGGGDYEQYF. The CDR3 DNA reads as TGTGCCAGCAGTTACGGGGGGGGAGACTACGAGCAGTACTTC.

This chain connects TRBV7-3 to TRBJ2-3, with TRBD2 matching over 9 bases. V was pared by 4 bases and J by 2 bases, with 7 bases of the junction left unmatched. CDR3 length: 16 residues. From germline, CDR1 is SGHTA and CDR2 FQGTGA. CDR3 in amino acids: CASSSLAGGPTDTQYF. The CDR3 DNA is TGTGCCAGCAGCTCTTTGGCGGGGGGGCCCACAGATACGCAGTATTTT.